This T cell receptor beta chain was profiled in a study of early T cells in non-severe SARS-CoV-2 infection. This clonotype has more than one count but fewer than ten. TCRdb passed the 5' RACE reads through MiXCR, listing each CDR3 protein once. The sample yields approximately 65,000 distinct CDR3 sequences, roughly an eighth seen once. CDR3 size: 12 residues. V lost 6 bases and J 3 bases, leaving 12 bases between the germline ends. The germline V gene has CDR1 SQVTM and CDR2 ANQGSEA. The sample comprised whole blood. V gene TRBV29-1 combines with J gene TRBJ2-7, with a possible D match to TRBD2 (6 bases). The receptor was derived from an adult who was a healthcare worker with PCR-confirmed SARS-CoV-2 infection or an uninfected control (not recorded which). CDR3 in DNA: TGCAGCGTCCGCGCTAGCGTCTACGAGCAGTACTTC. It codes for CSVRASVYEQYF.